This TCR beta chain was sequenced for a study of T cells in Graves' hyperthyroidism and ophthalmopathy. CDR1 MNHEY and CDR2 SVGAGI come from the germline V gene. The CDR3 has 19 residues. After removal of 2 bases from V and 0 bases from J, the junction contained 11 bases not matched to a gene. As for this clonotype: Its antigen is currently unknown.

Study conclusions and caveats: Within blood appeared most thyroid clonotypes that had expanded above 0.001. Median prediction lead before ophthalmopathy onset was roughly 6 months with the model.

There were TCR beta CDR3 regions amplified from RNA transcripts. The HTBI set primed first-round TCR CDR3 RT-PCR. TCRdb re-analysed the multiplex PCR reads in MiXCR, keeping a single row per CDR3 protein. This sample has 400,000 to 500,000 distinct CDR3 sequences, with about an eighth found just once. Uncontrolled infection, other autoimmune disease, pregnancy or lactation excluded patients. Thyroid ultrasound, orbital computed tomography, clinical symptoms, and serum thyroxine and TRAb underpinned diagnoses. Sequences were obtained from blood. V gene TRBV6-5 combines with J gene TRBJ2-2; 8 bases align to TRBD2. The clonotype comes from a young woman with Graves' hyperthyroidism. This CDR3 is CASSYEGKRGNANTGELFF. CDR3 nucleotides: TGTGCCAGCAGTTACGAAGGGAAGCGGGGGAACGCGAACACCGGGGAGCTGTTTTTT.